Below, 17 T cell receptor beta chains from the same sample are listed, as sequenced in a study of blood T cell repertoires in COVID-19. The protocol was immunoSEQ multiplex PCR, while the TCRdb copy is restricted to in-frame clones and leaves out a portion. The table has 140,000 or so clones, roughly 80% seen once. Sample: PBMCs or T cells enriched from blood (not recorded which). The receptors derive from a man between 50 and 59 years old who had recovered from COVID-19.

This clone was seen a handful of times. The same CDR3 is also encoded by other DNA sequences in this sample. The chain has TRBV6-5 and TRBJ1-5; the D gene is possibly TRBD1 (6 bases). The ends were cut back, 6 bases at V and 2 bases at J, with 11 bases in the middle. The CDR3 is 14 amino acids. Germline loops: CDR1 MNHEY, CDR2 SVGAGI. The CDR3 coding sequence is TGTGCCAGCAGACGCACAGGGCGCAATCAGCCCCAGCATTTT. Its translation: CASRRTGRNQPQHF.

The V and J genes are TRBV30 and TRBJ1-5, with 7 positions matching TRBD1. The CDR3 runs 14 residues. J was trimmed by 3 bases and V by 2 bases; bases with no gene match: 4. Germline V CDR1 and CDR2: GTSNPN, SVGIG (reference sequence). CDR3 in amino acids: CAWSRGTANQPQHF. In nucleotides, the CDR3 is TGTGCCTGGAGTAGAGGGACAGCCAATCAGCCCCAGCATTTT.

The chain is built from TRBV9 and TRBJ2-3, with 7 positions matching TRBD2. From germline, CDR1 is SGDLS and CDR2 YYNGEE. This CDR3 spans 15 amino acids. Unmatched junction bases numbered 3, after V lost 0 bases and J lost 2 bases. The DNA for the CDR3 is TGTGCCAGCAGCGTAGACCTAGCGGACACAGATACGCAGTATTTT. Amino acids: CASSVDLADTDTQYF.

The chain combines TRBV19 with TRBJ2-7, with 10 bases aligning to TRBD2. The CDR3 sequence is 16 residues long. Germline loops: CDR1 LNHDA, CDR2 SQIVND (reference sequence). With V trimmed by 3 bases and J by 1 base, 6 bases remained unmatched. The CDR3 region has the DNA TGTGCCAGTAGTATTTCTAGCGGGGGACTTTCCTACGAGCAGTACTTC. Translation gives CASSISSGGLSYEQYF.

As DNA, the CDR3 is TGCGCCAGCAGCTTGGCTCCAGGGGCCGGGGAAAAACTGTTTTTT. Amino acids: CASSLAPGAGEKLFF. The rearrangement uses TRBV5-1 and TRBJ1-4; possibly TRBD1 for D (6 bases). From germline, CDR1 is SGHRS and CDR2 YFSETQ. CDR3 length: 15 residues. V shed 0 bases and J shed 8 bases, with 14 bases lying between them.

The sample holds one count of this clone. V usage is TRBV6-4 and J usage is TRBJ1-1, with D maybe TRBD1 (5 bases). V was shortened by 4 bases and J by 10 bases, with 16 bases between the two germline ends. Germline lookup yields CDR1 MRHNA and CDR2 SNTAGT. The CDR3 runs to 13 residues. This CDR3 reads CASSAVSGDRAFF. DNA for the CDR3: TGTGCCAGCAGTGCAGTGTCGGGGGATCGAGCTTTCTTT.

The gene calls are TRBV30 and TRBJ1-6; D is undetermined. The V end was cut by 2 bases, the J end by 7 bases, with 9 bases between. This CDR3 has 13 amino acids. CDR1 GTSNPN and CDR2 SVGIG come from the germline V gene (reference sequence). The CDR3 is CAWSPLRNSPLHF. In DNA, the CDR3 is TGTGCCTGGAGTCCCCTGCGGAATTCACCCCTCCACTTT.

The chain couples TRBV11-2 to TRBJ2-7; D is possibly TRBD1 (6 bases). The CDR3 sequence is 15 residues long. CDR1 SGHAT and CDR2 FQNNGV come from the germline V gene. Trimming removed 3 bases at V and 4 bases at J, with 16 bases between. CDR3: CASSFAFDRLYEQYF. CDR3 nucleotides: TGTGCCAGCAGCTTTGCTTTCGACAGGTTGTACGAGCAGTACTTC.

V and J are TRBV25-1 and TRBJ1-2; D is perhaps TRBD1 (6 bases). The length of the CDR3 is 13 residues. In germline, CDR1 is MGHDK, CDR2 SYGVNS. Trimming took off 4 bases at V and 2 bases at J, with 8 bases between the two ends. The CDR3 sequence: CASSAGQNYGYTF. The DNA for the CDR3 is TGTGCCAGCAGTGCAGGACAGAACTATGGCTACACCTTC.

CDR3 region: CASSDPGGSYEQYF. CDR3 coding DNA: TGCGCCAGCAGCGATCCAGGGGGCTCCTACGAGCAGTACTTC. The V gene is TRBV5-1, the J gene TRBJ2-7; 7 bases match TRBD1. Looked up from germline, CDR1 is SGHRS and CDR2 is YFSETQ. V shed 4 bases and J 0 bases; nucleotides not matched to a gene: 4. The CDR3 has 14 residues.

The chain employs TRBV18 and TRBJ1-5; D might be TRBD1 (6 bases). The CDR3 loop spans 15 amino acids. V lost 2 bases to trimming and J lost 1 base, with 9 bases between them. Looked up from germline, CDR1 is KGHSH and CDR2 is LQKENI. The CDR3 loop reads CASSPSGVSNQPQHF. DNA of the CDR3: TGTGCCAGCTCACCATCAGGGGTGAGCAATCAGCCCCAGCATTTT.

CDR3 protein: CASSSEGGRGEAFF. The CDR3 DNA is TGTGCCAGCAGTTCCGAAGGGGGCCGTGGTGAAGCTTTCTTT. The V and J genes are TRBV2 and TRBJ1-1, with 7 bases lining up with TRBD1. After removal of 5 bases from V and 7 bases from J, the junction contained 10 bases not matched to a gene. The CDR3 has 14 amino acids. CDR1 is SNHLY, CDR2 FYNNEI, per germline. Supplemented by reference TRBV2 and TRBJ1-1, the full variable domain reads EPEVTQTPSHQVTQMGQEVILRCVPISNHLYFYWYRQILGQKVEFLVSFYNNEISEKSEIFDDQFSVERPDGSNFTLKIRSTKLEDSAMYFCASSSEGGRGEAFFGQGTRLTVV.

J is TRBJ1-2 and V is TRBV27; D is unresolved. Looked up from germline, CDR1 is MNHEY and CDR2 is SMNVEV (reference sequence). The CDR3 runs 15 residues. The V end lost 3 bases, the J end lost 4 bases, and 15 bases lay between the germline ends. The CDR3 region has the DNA TGTGCCAGCAGTTTCATTTTCGGAGGTGCCTATGGCTACACCTTC. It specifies CASSFIFGGAYGYTF.

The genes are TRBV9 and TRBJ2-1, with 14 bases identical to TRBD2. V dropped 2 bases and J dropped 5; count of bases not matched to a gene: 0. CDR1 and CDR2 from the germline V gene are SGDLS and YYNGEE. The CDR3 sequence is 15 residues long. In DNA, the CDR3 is TGTGCCAGCAGCGTGGGACTAGCGGGGGACAATGAGCAGTTCTTC. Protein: CASSVGLAGDNEQFF.

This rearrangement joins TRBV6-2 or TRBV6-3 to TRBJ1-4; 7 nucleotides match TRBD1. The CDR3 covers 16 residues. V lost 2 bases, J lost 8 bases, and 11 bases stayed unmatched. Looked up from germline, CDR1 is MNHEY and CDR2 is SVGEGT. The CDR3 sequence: CASSYRPTGAAEKLFF. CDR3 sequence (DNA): TGTGCCAGCAGTTACAGACCTACAGGGGCCGCGGAAAAACTGTTTTTT.

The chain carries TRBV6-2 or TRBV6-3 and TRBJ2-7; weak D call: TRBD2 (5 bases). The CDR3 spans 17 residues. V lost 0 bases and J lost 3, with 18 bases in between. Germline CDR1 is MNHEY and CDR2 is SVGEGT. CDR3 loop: CASSYSNEGRLYYEQYF. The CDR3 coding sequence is TGTGCCAGCAGTTACTCGAATGAGGGTCGATTGTACTACGAGCAGTACTTC.

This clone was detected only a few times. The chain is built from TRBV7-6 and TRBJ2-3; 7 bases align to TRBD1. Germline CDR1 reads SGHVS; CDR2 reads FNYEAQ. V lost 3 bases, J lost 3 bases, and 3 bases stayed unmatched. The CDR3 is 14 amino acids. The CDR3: CASSLRQGTDTQYF. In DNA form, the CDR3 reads TGTGCCAGCAGCTTGAGACAGGGAACAGATACGCAGTATTTT.